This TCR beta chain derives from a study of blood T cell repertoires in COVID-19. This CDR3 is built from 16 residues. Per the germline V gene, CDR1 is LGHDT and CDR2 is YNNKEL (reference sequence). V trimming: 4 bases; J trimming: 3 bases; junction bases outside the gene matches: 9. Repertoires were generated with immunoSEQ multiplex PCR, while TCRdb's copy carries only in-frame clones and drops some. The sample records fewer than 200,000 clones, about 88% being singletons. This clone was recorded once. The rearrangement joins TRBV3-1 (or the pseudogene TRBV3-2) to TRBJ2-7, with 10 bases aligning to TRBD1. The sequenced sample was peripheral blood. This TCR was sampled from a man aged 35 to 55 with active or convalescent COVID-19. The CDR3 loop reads CASSLFPGTGVYEQYF. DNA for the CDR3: TGTGCCAGCAGCCTATTCCCCGGGACAGGGGTCTACGAGCAGTACTTC.